This T cell receptor (beta chain) derives from a study of cytomegalovirus exposure and HLA in healthy donors. Whole-study findings and limits: The study had only CMV serostatus as immune exposure information.

The CDR3 loop spans 14 amino acids. CDR1 MDHEN and CDR2 SYDVKM come from the germline V gene. With 7 bases removed from V and 6 bases from J, the gap between germline ends came to 19 bases. 60 Vbeta and 13 Jbeta primers were used in PCR. Here immunoSEQ multiplex PCR was the method, and the copy in TCRdb shows in-frame clones only, minus some. The data contain tens of thousands of clones, around 80% of them singletons. With regard to this clone: Its antigen is still unknown.

This chain links TRBV28 with TRBJ2-7, with a weak D call TRBD2 (7 bases). The sequenced sample was PBMCs. The clonotype comes from a male donor in good health and CMV-seropositive. CDR3 nucleotide sequence: TGTGCCAGCACCGGGGGGCTAGGGGTCGCCGAGCAGTACTTC. This encodes CASTGGLGVAEQYF.